The rows below give T cell receptor beta chains drawn from one sample of a study of graft-versus-host responses after intestinal transplantation. This table comes from immunoSEQ multiplex PCR, and its TCRdb copy is limited to in-frame clones, with some not included. The sample consists of almost 55,000 clones, less than 95% of them appearing once. Sequenced material: PBMCs, taken 662 days after intestinal transplant. These receptors came from a human patient who received an intestinal transplant, so some T cells may come from the graft donor. Each CDR3 is given with its conserved first and last residue.

TRBV7-3,TRBJ2-2,CASMLEPNTGELFF
TRBV5-4,TRBJ1-2,CASSPFGGQGNYGYTF
TRBV18,TRBJ1-2,CASSSRRDSVYGYTF
TRBV11-2,TRBJ2-1,CASSFLSGARSSYNEQFF
TRBV18,TRBJ1-5,CASTDRDRGRGFNLDHSNQPQHF
TRBV19,TRBJ1-2,CASSIGDFRFYGYTF
TRBV10-1,TRBJ2-2,CARNRDRASTGELFF
TRBV7-2,TRBJ1-1,CASSPMQNTEAFF
TRBV7-9,TRBJ2-7,CASSHLPGLAGGSNYEQYF
TRBV5-1,TRBJ2-5,CASSFRGGQETQYF
TRBV18,TRBJ2-6,CASSLSAGANVLTF
TRBV5-5,TRBJ1-1,CASSFGDRGRTEAFF
TRBV2,TRBJ2-1,CASATNEQFF
TRBV29-1,TRBJ2-1,CSVATKSSYNEQFF
TRBV4-1,TRBJ2-7,CASSQETGVISYEQYF
TRBV6-5,TRBJ1-5,CASSPTGTGNQPQHF
TRBV7-6,TRBJ2-2,CASSLVLGQNTGELFF
TRBV5-1,TRBJ2-7,CASSVGGGGSYEQYF
TRBV5-6,TRBJ2-2,CASSFASTGELFF
TRBV19,TRBJ2-6,CASSTMGAGANVLTF
TRBV6-6,TRBJ2-2,CASRGLAGRNTGELFF
TRBV2,TRBJ1-5,CASSEGAAYSNQPQHF
TRBV7-2,TRBJ2-7,CASSQGWSSYEQYF
TRBV9,TRBJ2-7,CASSPLQGGSYEQYF
TRBV7-9,TRBJ1-4,CASSLGYRGNEKLFF
TRBV11-2,TRBJ2-7,CASSSTRVEQYF
TRBV27,TRBJ2-3,CASSKGGFSTDTQYF
TRBV5-1,TRBJ2-7,CASSHHSGAQYEQYF
TRBV11-1,TRBJ2-5,CASTPGQGTPQETQYF
TRBV18,TRBJ2-5,CASSPKLAGGSETQYF
TRBV2,TRBJ1-1,CASSEGLTGPAEAFF
TRBV29-1,TRBJ2-3,CSGGQSGGDGTQYF
TRBV5-4,TRBJ1-6,CASSFQAYNSPLHF
TRBV12-5,TRBJ1-5,CASGLVRIVGQHSNQPQHF
TRBV29-1,TRBJ2-5,CSVEAPRAATPQYF
TRBV2,TRBJ2-3,CATLRGPHTDTQYF
TRBV18,TRBJ2-7,CASSPIAGGRYEQYF
TRBV12-5,TRBJ2-5,CASGLGAPGRGTQETQYF
TRBV18,TRBJ1-2,CASSPDSNYGYTF
TRBV7-3,TRBJ2-3,CASSGGGGVDTQYF
TRBV10-3,TRBJ2-4,CAISDSQGKNIQYF
TRBV19,TRBJ1-1,CASTLTTGLNTEAFF
TRBV19,TRBJ1-5,CASSIRGKPQHF
TRBV15,TRBJ1-1,CATSRDSIEQWSAMNTEAFF
TRBV5-1,TRBJ1-1,CASSFGGGEYTEAFF
TRBV18,TRBJ1-1,CASSPLARNAAFF
TRBV19,TRBJ1-2,CATRDRGYGYTF
TRBV5-1,TRBJ2-7,CASSLVAGGTYEQYF
TRBV4-1,TRBJ2-7,CASSLTSGGEHYEQYF
TRBV6-5,TRBJ1-3,CASSYSGSAGNTIYF
TRBV2,TRBJ1-6,CASSGTWLSPLHF
TRBV7-9,TRBJ1-2,CASSQRTGLTNYGYTF